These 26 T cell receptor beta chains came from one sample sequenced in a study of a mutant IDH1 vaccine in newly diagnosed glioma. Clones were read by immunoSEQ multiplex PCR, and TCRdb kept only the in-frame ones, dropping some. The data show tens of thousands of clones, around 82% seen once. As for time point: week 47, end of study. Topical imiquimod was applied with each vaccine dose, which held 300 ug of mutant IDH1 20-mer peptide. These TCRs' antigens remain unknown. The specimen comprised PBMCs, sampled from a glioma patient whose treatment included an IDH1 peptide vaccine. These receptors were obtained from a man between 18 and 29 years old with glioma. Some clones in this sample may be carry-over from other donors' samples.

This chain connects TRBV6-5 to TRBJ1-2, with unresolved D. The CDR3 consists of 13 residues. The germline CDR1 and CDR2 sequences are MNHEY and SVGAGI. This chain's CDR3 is CASCSPGSSSYTF. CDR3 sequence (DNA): TGTGCTAGCTGTTCCCCCGGGTCTTCAAGCTACACCTTC.

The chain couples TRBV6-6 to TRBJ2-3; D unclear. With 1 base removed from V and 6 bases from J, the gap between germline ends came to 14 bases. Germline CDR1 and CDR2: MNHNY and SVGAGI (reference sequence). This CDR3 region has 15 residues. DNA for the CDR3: TGTGCCAGCAGTTACTGGTCTAGTAGTCTTGATACGCAGTATTTT. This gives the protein CASSYWSSSLDTQYF.

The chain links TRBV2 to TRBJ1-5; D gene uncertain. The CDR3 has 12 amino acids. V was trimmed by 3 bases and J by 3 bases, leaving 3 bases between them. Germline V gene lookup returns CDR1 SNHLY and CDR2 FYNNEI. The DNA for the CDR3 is TGTGCCAGCAGTGAGTCCAATCAGCCCCAGCATTTT. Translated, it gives CASSESNQPQHF.

The CDR3 loop reads CASSFARLAGGSGELFF. The CDR3 DNA follows: TGTGCCAGCAGCTTCGCCCGACTAGCGGGAGGCTCCGGGGAGCTGTTTTTT. The chain joins TRBV5-5 to TRBJ2-2, with 13 bases lining up with TRBD2. The germline V gene encodes CDR1 SGHKS and CDR2 YYEKEE (reference sequence). Germline trimming cut 2 bases from V and 6 bases from J; bases unmatched to any gene: 7. The CDR3 is 17 amino acids.

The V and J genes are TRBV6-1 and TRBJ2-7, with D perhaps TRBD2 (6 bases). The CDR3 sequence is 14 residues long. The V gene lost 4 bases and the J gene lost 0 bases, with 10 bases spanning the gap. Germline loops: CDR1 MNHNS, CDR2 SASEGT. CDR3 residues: CASSGGVRSYEQYF. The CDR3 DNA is TGTGCCAGCAGTGGGGGGGTGCGCTCCTACGAGCAGTACTTC.

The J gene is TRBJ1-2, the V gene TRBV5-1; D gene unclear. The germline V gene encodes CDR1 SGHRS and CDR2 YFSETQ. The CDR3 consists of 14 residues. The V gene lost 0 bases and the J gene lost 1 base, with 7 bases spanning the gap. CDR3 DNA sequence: TGCGCCAGCAGCTTGGTCCGGGGTAACTATGGCTACACCTTC. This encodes CASSLVRGNYGYTF.

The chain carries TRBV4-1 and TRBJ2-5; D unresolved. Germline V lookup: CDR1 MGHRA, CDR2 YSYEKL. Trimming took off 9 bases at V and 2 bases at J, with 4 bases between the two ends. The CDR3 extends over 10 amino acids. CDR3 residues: CARKQETQYF. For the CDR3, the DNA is TGCGCCAGGAAACAAGAGACCCAGTACTTC.

CDR3 in DNA: TGCAGTGCTCTAAAGGGTTACGAGCAGTACTTC. Translation gives CSALKGYEQYF. This rearrangement joins TRBV20-1 to TRBJ2-7; D ambiguous. The CDR3 has 11 amino acids. The V gene's germline CDR1 is DFQATT and CDR2 SNEGSKA (reference sequence). Trimming stripped 5 bases from V and 4 bases from J, with 9 bases between.

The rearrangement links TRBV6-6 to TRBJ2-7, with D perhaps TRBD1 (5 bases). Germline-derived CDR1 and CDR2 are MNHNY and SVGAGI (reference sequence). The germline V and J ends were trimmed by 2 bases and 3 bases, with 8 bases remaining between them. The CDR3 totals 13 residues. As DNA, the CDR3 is TGTGCCAGCAGTTACAGGGGTGGCTACGAGCAGTACTTC. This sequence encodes CASSYRGGYEQYF.

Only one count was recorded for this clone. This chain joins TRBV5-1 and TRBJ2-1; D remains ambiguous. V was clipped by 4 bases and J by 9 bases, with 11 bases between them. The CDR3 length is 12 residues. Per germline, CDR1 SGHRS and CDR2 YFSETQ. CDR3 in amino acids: CASSPNSREQFF. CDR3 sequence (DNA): TGCGCCAGCAGCCCAAATTCGCGTGAGCAGTTCTTC.

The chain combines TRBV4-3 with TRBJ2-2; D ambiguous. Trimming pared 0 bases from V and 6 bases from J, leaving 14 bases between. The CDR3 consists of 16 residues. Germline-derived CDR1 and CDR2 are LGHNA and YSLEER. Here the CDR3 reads CASSQDRAARSGELFF. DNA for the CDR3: TGCGCCAGCAGCCAAGATCGGGCAGCTAGGTCCGGGGAGCTGTTTTTT.

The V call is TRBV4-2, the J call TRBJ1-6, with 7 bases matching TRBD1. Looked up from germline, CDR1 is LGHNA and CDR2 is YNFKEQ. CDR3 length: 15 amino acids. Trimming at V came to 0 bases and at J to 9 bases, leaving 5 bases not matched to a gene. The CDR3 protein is CASSQDPRGISPLHF. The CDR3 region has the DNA TGTGCCAGCAGCCAAGACCCCAGGGGGATTTCACCCCTCCACTTT.

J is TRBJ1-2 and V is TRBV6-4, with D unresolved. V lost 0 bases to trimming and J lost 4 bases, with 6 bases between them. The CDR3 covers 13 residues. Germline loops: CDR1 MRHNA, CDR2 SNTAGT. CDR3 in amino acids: CASSDSDSYGYTF. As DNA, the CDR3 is TGTGCCAGCAGTGACTCCGACTCCTATGGCTACACCTTC.

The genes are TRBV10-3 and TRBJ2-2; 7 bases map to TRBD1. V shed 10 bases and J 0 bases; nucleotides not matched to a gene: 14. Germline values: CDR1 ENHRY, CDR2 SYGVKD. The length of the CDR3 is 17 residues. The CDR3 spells CATHPPTGTSNTGELFF. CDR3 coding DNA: TGTGCCACCCACCCGCCGACAGGGACATCGAACACCGGGGAGCTGTTTTTT.

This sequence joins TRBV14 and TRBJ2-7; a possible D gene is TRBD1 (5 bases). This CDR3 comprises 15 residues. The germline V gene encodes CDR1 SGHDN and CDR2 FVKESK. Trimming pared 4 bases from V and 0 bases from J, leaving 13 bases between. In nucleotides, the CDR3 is TGTGCCAGCAGCCGAAGCTCGGACATCTCCTACGAGCAGTACTTC. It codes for CASSRSSDISYEQYF.

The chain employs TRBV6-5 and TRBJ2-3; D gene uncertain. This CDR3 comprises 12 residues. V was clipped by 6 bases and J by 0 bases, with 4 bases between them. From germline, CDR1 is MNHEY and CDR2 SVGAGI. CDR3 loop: CASRPSTDTQYF. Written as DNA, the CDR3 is TGTGCCAGCAGGCCGAGCACAGATACGCAGTATTTT.

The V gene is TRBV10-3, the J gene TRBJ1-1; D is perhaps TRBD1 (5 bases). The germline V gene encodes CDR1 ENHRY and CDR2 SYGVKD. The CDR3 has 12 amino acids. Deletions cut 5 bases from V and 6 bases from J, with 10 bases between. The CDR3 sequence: CAISTGTAEAFF. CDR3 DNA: TGTGCCATCAGTACTGGGACTGCTGAAGCTTTCTTT.

This chain's CDR3 is CASSQGQGYTEAFF. The CDR3 region has the DNA TGTGCCAGCTCACAGGGACAGGGGTACACTGAAGCTTTCTTT. The J gene is TRBJ1-1, the V gene TRBV7-3; 10 bases align to TRBD1. V was pared by 8 bases and J by 3 bases, with 6 bases of the junction left unmatched. CDR1 is SGHTA and CDR2 is FQGTGA in the germline V gene. This CDR3 has 14 amino acids.

CDR3 residues: CSYPVGQQFF. CDR3 nucleotides: TGCAGCTACCCTGTGGGGCAGCAGTTCTTC. The V call is TRBV29-1, the J call TRBJ2-1; weak D call: TRBD1 (5 bases). The CDR3 consists of 10 residues. The V end lost 8 bases, the J end lost 11 bases, and 13 bases lay between the germline ends. CDR1 and CDR2 from the germline V gene are SQVTM and ANQGSEA.

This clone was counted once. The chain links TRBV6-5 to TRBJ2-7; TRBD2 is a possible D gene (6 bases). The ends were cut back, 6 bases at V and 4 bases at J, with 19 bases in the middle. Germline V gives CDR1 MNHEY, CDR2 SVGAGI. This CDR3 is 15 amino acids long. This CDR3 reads CASSPAAYGGYEQYF. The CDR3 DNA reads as TGTGCCAGCAGCCCAGCAGCGTACGGGGGATACGAGCAGTACTTC.

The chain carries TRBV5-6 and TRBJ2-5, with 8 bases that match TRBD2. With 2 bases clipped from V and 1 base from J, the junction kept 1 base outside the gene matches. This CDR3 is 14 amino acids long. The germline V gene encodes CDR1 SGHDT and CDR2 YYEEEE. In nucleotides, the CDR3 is TGTGCCAGCAGCTTTGGACTAGCCCAAGAGACCCAGTACTTC. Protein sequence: CASSFGLAQETQYF.

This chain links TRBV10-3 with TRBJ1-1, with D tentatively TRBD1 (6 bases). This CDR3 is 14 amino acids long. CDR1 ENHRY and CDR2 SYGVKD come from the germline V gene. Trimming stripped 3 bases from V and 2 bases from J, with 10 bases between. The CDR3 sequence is CAISDGQTNTEAFF. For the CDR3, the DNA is TGTGCCATCAGTGATGGACAGACCAACACTGAAGCTTTCTTT.

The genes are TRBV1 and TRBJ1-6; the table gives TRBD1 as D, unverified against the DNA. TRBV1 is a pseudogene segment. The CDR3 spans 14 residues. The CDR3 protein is CTSTQGLNNSPLHF. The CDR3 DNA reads TGCACCAGCACCCAGGGGCTCAATAATTCACCCCTCCACTTT.

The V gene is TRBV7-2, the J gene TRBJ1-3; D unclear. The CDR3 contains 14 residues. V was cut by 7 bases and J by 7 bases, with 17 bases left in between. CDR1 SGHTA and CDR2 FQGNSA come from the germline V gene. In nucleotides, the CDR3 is TGTGCCAGCACCTCTGGGAACCCATGGAACACCATATATTTT. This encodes CASTSGNPWNTIYF.

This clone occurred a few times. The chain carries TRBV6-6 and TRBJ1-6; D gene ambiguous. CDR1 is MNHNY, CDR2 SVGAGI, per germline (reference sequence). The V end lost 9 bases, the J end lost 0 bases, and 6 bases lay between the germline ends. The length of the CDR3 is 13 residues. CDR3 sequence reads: CASSSSYNSPLHF. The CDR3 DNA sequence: TGTGCCAGTTCTAGCTCCTATAATTCACCCCTCCACTTT.

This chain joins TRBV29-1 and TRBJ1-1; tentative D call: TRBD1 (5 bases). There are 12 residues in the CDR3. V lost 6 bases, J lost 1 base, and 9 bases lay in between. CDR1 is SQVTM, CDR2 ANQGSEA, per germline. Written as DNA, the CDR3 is TGCAGCGTGGAGGGACGGAACACTGAAGCTTTCTTT. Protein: CSVEGRNTEAFF.